This is a list of T cell receptor beta chains from one sample in a study of T cells in Graves' hyperthyroidism and ophthalmopathy. A single record per CDR3 protein comes from TCRdb applying MiXCR to the multiplex PCR reads. The sample yields roughly 840,000 distinct CDR3 sequences, 35% to 40% seen once. Sequencing was performed on blood. All receptors come from a man aged 18 to 30 with Graves' hyperthyroidism. The CDR3 runs from the conserved cysteine through the conserved F or W. D genes are given only for firm matches. For some rows the clone size is stated as once, few or many, or as a class when expanded; others skip it.

CDR3aa: CASSIRTANYGYTF
CDR3nt: TGTGCCAGCAGCATAAGGACGGCTAACTATGGCTACACCTTC
j_gene: TRBJ1-2
len: 14
v_gene: TRBV11-3
d_gene: NA
abundance: few

CDR3aa: CSAAENYGYTF
CDR3nt: TGCAGCGCCGCAGAGAACTATGGCTACACCTTC
j_gene: TRBJ1-2
len: 11
v_gene: TRBV29-1
d_gene: NA
abundance: many

CDR3aa: CASSSSDQGEAFF
CDR3nt: TGTGCCAGCAGTTCCTCGGACCAAGGGGAAGCTTTCTTT
j_gene: TRBJ1-1
len: 13
v_gene: TRBV12-3/TRBV12-4
d_gene: NA
abundance: many

CDR3aa: CASNKEMGRRDTIYF
CDR3nt: TGTGCCAGCAACAAGGAAATGGGGCGAAGGGACACCATATATTTT
j_gene: TRBJ1-3
len: 15
v_gene: TRBV11-2
d_gene: NA
abundance: NA

CDR3aa: CASRAGQPNTGELFF
CDR3nt: TGCGCCAGCAGAGCAGGACAGCCGAACACCGGGGAGCTGTTTTTT
j_gene: TRBJ2-2
len: 15
v_gene: TRBV5-1
d_gene: NA
abundance: NA

CDR3aa: CASSQDSTSGSYEQYF
CDR3nt: TGTGCCAGCAGCCAAGATTCGACTAGCGGGAGCTACGAGCAGTACTTC
j_gene: TRBJ2-7
len: 16
v_gene: TRBV19
d_gene: TRBD2
abundance: NA

CDR3aa: CASSFDRSSGNTIYF
CDR3nt: TGTGCCAGCAGTTTCGACAGGAGCTCTGGAAACACCATATATTTT
j_gene: TRBJ1-3
len: 15
v_gene: TRBV2
d_gene: NA
abundance: many

CDR3aa: CSVDTGDGYTIYF
CDR3nt: TGCAGCGTTGATACAGGGGATGGCTACACCATATATTTT
j_gene: TRBJ1-3
len: 13
v_gene: TRBV29-1
d_gene: TRBD1
abundance: NA

CDR3aa: CAIRTGQSGNEQFF
CDR3nt: TGTGCCATCAGAACAGGGCAATCGGGCAATGAGCAGTTCTTC
j_gene: TRBJ2-1
len: 14
v_gene: TRBV10-3
d_gene: NA
abundance: NA

CDR3aa: CSVGLSDQPLGEQYF
CDR3nt: TGCAGCGTGGGGTTGTCGGATCAACCGCTCGGGGAGCAGTACTTC
j_gene: TRBJ2-7
len: 15
v_gene: TRBV29-1
d_gene: NA
abundance: NA

CDR3aa: CASSPWDRVNYGYTF
CDR3nt: TGTGCCAGCAGCCCTTGGGACAGAGTTAACTATGGCTACACCTTC
j_gene: TRBJ1-2
len: 15
v_gene: TRBV9
d_gene: TRBD1
abundance: NA

CDR3aa: CSAAPGQGPYATNEKLFF
CDR3nt: TGCAGTGCAGCCCCCGGACAGGGGCCTTATGCAACTAATGAAAAACTGTTTTTT
j_gene: TRBJ1-4
len: 18
v_gene: TRBV20-1
d_gene: TRBD1
abundance: NA

CDR3aa: CASSQDRGYNSPLHF
CDR3nt: TGTGCCAGCAGCCAAGATAGGGGCTATAATTCACCCCTCCACTTT
j_gene: TRBJ1-6
len: 15
v_gene: TRBV14
d_gene: NA
abundance: many

CDR3aa: CASSLAHSGELFF
CDR3nt: TGCGCCAGCAGCCTAGCTCACTCCGGGGAGCTGTTTTTT
j_gene: TRBJ2-2
len: 13
v_gene: TRBV5-1
d_gene: NA
abundance: few

CDR3aa: CASEADIYSNQPQHF
CDR3nt: TGTGCCAGCGAGGCGGACATATATAGCAATCAGCCCCAGCATTTT
j_gene: TRBJ1-5
len: 15
v_gene: TRBV6-5
d_gene: NA
abundance: few

CDR3aa: CSATYDSNQPQHF
CDR3nt: TGCAGTGCAACGTACGATAGCAATCAGCCCCAGCATTTT
j_gene: TRBJ1-5
len: 13
v_gene: TRBV20-1
d_gene: NA
abundance: many

CDR3aa: CASTFGDSLYEQYF
CDR3nt: TGTGCCAGCACCTTTGGGGACTCTCTCTACGAGCAGTACTTC
j_gene: TRBJ2-7
len: 14
v_gene: TRBV12-3/TRBV12-4
d_gene: NA
abundance: once

CDR3aa: CASSQGFSGGADEQYF
CDR3nt: TGCGCCAGCAGCCAAGGGTTTAGTGGGGGGGCGGACGAGCAGTACTTC
j_gene: TRBJ2-7
len: 16
v_gene: TRBV4-1
d_gene: NA
abundance: few

CDR3aa: CASSLARGRTGYRETQYF
CDR3nt: TGTGCCAGCAGTTTAGCGCGGGGACGGACAGGGTATCGGGAGACCCAGTACTTC
j_gene: TRBJ2-5
len: 18
v_gene: TRBV7-4
d_gene: TRBD1
abundance: NA

CDR3aa: CAIPRVGDRDETQYF
CDR3nt: TGTGCCATCCCGAGGGTAGGGGACAGGGACGAGACCCAGTACTTC
j_gene: TRBJ2-5
len: 15
v_gene: TRBV7-9
d_gene: TRBD1
abundance: NA

CDR3aa: CSVEAEGVGVLTF
CDR3nt: TGCAGCGTTGAAGCCGAAGGGGTCGGCGTCCTGACTTTC
j_gene: TRBJ2-6
len: 13
v_gene: TRBV29-1
d_gene: NA
abundance: many

CDR3aa: CSAGPQGGYGYTF
CDR3nt: TGCAGTGCTGGCCCGCAGGGGGGGTATGGCTACACCTTC
j_gene: TRBJ1-2
len: 13
v_gene: TRBV20-1
d_gene: TRBD1
abundance: many

CDR3aa: CASSVGIGEPLHF
CDR3nt: TGTGCCAGCAGCGTAGGGATTGGGGAACCCCTCCACTTT
j_gene: TRBJ1-6
len: 13
v_gene: TRBV9
d_gene: NA
abundance: many

CDR3aa: CASIAGAYEQYF
CDR3nt: TGTGCCAGCATAGCGGGGGCCTACGAGCAGTACTTC
j_gene: TRBJ2-7
len: 12
v_gene: TRBV6-1
d_gene: TRBD2
abundance: few

CDR3aa: CASVTGPYEQYF
CDR3nt: TGTGCCAGCGTAACGGGGCCCTACGAGCAGTACTTC
j_gene: TRBJ2-7
len: 12
v_gene: TRBV7-2
d_gene: NA
abundance: NA

CDR3aa: CASSPAGGHEQYF
CDR3nt: TGTGCCAGCAGCCCCGCGGGAGGGCACGAGCAGTACTTC
j_gene: TRBJ2-7
len: 13
v_gene: TRBV11-2
d_gene: TRBD2
abundance: many

CDR3aa: CASSLGLHDEQYF
CDR3nt: TGCGCCAGCAGCTTGGGACTCCACGACGAGCAGTACTTC
j_gene: TRBJ2-7
len: 13
v_gene: TRBV5-1
d_gene: NA
abundance: NA